Listed below are T cell receptor beta chains from one sample, sequenced in a study of T cell clonotyping in hematopoietic cell transplantation. Clones were sequenced by immunoSEQ multiplex PCR, and TCRdb holds only the in-frame ones, with some missing. The sample holds 65,000 to 80,000 clones; 96% are singletons and the top ten take roughly 1.5%. This specimen consisted of peripheral blood mononuclear cells, obtained before stem cell transplant. All receptors come from a woman aged 45-60 years with acute myeloid leukemia. Some clones in this sample may be carry-over from other donors' samples. The CDR3 runs from the conserved cysteine through the conserved F or W. Some rows have no size entry. The others give once, few or many, or a class for an expanded clone.

clone_size | j_call | cdr3_length | v_call | cdr3_aa
- | TRBJ1-4 | 13 | TRBV29-1 | CSVMTLGNEKLFF
- | TRBJ2-7 | 15 | TRBV28 | CASTSPAGGPYEQYF
- | TRBJ2-5 | 16 | TRBV6-5 | CASSSVMLAGGETQYF
- | TRBJ2-5 | 14 | TRBV11-3 | CASSLAGGGETQYF
- | TRBJ2-7 | 15 | TRBV6-5 | CASTAWNSGGYEQYF
- | TRBJ2-1 | 15 | TRBV9 | CASSVVGSSYNEQFF
once | TRBJ1-1 | 17 | TRBV19 | CASSTPGLRGAGTEAFF
- | TRBJ1-5 | 18 | TRBV28 | CASSLRDRVTYSNQPQHF
- | TRBJ1-2 | 15 | TRBV6-5 | CASTPARDSFLGYTF
- | TRBJ1-5 | 15 | TRBV5-6 | CASSRPPGGNQPQHF
- | TRBJ2-3 | 14 | TRBV28 | CASSPRGRTDTQYF